Below are 29 T cell receptor beta chains sequenced from a single sample in a study of T cells in Graves' hyperthyroidism and ophthalmopathy. Regions amplified from RNA transcripts were the TCR beta CDR3 regions. Carried out on the TCR CDR3, a first-round RT-PCR used the HTBI primer set. TCRdb reprocessed the multiplex PCR reads with MiXCR, giving one entry per CDR3 protein. This sample carries fewer than 900,000 distinct CDR3 sequences, roughly 17% of them seen once, and the ten largest clones take roughly 8%. The sequenced sample consisted of blood. These receptors originate from a young man with Graves' hyperthyroidism.

With regard to this clonotype: One end of the junction does not line up with germline, which may come from a read error. The chain employs TRBV7-8 and TRBJ2-1; D might be TRBD2 (6 bases). From germline, CDR1 is SGHVS and CDR2 FQNEAQ. This CDR3 is built from 16 residues. The DNA for the CDR3 is TGTGCCAACAGCTTTTCGGCCAGCGGGCTCTACGATGAGCAGTTCTTC. This encodes CANSFSASGLYDEQFF.

This clonotype was picked up many times. The J gene is TRBJ2-7, the V gene TRBV5-1, with 10 bases matching TRBD1. The CDR3 spans 15 residues. V was clipped by 3 bases and J by 4 bases; unmatched bases: 7. Germline V gene sequence: CDR1 SGHRS, CDR2 YFSETQ. CDR3 loop: CASSSMPGQGYEQYF. DNA for the CDR3: TGCGCCAGCAGCTCCATGCCGGGACAGGGGTACGAGCAGTACTTC.

This clonotype was picked up a small number of times. The chain carries TRBV20-1 and TRBJ2-1; 8 positions agree with TRBD2. The CDR3 consists of 16 residues. V shed 6 bases and J 10 bases; nucleotides not matched to a gene: 20. In germline, CDR1 is DFQATT, CDR2 SNEGSKA (reference sequence). The CDR3 reads CSAPTPLAGRLGEQFF. CDR3 bases: TGCAGTGCCCCAACCCCCCTAGCGGGTCGTCTGGGAGAGCAGTTCTTC.

The V call is TRBV28, the J call TRBJ1-2; 7 bases match TRBD1. Trimming at V came to 6 bases and at J to 4 bases, leaving 5 bases not matched to a gene. Germline CDR1 and CDR2: MDHEN and SYDVKM. The CDR3 consists of 13 residues. As DNA, the CDR3 is TGTGCCAGCAGGCGGGACAGCATCTATGGCTACACCTTC. As protein: CASRRDSIYGYTF.

This sequence joins TRBV2 and TRBJ2-7; 7 bases align to TRBD1. This CDR3 has 14 amino acids. Trimming took 6 bases from V and 2 from J; bases not matched to a gene: 7. From germline, CDR1 is SNHLY and CDR2 FYNNEI. The CDR3 spells CASSERDSAYEQYF. DNA of the CDR3: TGTGCCAGCAGCGAAAGGGACAGTGCCTACGAGCAGTACTTC. Full variable domain (remainder filled in from reference TRBV2 and TRBJ2-7): EPEVTQTPSHQVTQMGQEVILRCVPISNHLYFYWYRQILGQKVEFLVSFYNNEISEKSEIFDDQFSVERPDGSNFTLKIRSTKLEDSAMYFCASSERDSAYEQYFGPGTRLTVT.

The chain uses TRBV24-1 and TRBJ2-6; no definite D call. Between the trimmed V and J ends, which lost 3 bases and 4 bases, there was a span of 9 bases. The CDR3 totals 15 residues. Germline-derived CDR1 and CDR2 are KGHDR and SFDVKD. CDR3: CATSDPGVGANVLTF. CDR3 sequence (DNA): TGTGCCACCAGTGATCCAGGCGTGGGGGCCAACGTCCTGACTTTC.

This clonotype was recorded at least ten times. The chain combines TRBV28 with TRBJ2-1, with 7 positions matching TRBD1. J gave up 8 bases and V 10 bases, and 17 bases lay outside the gene matches. The CDR3 sequence is 15 residues long. Per germline, CDR1 MDHEN and CDR2 SYDVKM. CDR3 DNA: TGTGCCACCCGTATGGGCGAGGGGGCGGGCGATGAGCAGTTCTTC. This gives the protein CATRMGEGAGDEQFF. Full variable domain (rest looked up from reference TRBV28 and TRBJ2-1): DVKVTQSSRYLVKRTGEKVFLECVQDMDHENMFWYRQDPGLGLRLIYFSYDVKMKEKGDIPEGYSVSREKKERFSLILESASTNQTSMYLCATRMGEGAGDEQFFGPGTRLTVL.

CDR3 DNA sequence: TGTGCCACCTCAAGGAAGGAGAGCGGGAACTACGAGCAGTACTTC. This gives the protein CATSRKESGNYEQYF. The chain is built from TRBV10-3 and TRBJ2-7; 7 bases are a match to TRBD2. Germline CDR1 ENHRY, CDR2 SYGVKD. This CDR3 comprises 15 residues. The J segment lost 3 bases and the V segment lost 10 bases, leaving 15 bases of the junction unmatched.

The CDR3: CASSPAGPLFYGYTF. The DNA of the CDR3 is TGTGCCAGCAGCCCAGCCGGGCCCTTATTCTATGGCTACACCTTC. The V gene is TRBV7-9, the J gene TRBJ1-2; D not certain. CDR1 and CDR2 from the germline V gene are SEHNR and FQNEAQ (reference sequence). This CDR3 has 15 residues. Trimming took off 5 bases at V and 4 bases at J, with 17 bases between the two ends.

The chain combines TRBV27 with TRBJ1-5, with TRBD1 as a possible D gene (5 bases). Trimming cost V 8 bases and J 5 bases, with 10 bases left between them. Germline V gives CDR1 MNHEY, CDR2 SMNVEV (reference sequence). The CDR3 sequence is 12 residues long. The CDR3 spells CASGRDYQPQHF. The CDR3 DNA is TGTGCCAGCGGCAGGGATTATCAGCCCCAGCATTTT.

The chain has TRBV6-4 and TRBJ2-3; 12 bases agree with TRBD2. V dropped 8 bases and J dropped 3; count of bases not matched to a gene: 6. The V gene's germline CDR1 is MRHNA and CDR2 SNTAGT. The CDR3 totals 15 residues. CDR3 amino acids: CASSRLAGETDTQYF. The CDR3 DNA reads TGTGCCAGCTCAAGACTAGCGGGAGAAACAGATACGCAGTATTTT.

This clonotype showed up many times. The gene calls are TRBV11-3 and TRBJ1-2, with 8 bases that match TRBD1. With V trimmed by 1 base and J by 8 bases, 9 bases remained unmatched. Germline V lookup: CDR1 SGHNT, CDR2 YENEEA. The CDR3 has 15 amino acids. DNA of the CDR3: TGTGCCAGCAGCTTAGCGGACAGGGAGGTGCGGGGCTACACCTTC. Encoded protein: CASSLADREVRGYTF.

The rearrangement links TRBV6-2 or TRBV6-3 to TRBJ2-1, with TRBD2 matching over 12 bases. The V gene end was trimmed by 2 bases and the J gene end by 5 bases; junction bases not matched to a gene: 4. Germline V gene lookup returns CDR1 MNHEY and CDR2 SVGEGT. The CDR3 runs to 16 residues. The CDR3 DNA sequence: TGTGCCAGCAGTTACCCCCGGACTAGCGGGAACAATGAGCAGTTCTTC. It codes for CASSYPRTSGNNEQFF.

The rearrangement joins TRBV6-2 or TRBV6-3 to TRBJ1-5; D is ambiguous. Germline V gene lookup returns CDR1 MNHEY and CDR2 SVGEGT. The CDR3 totals 14 residues. The V end lost 4 bases, the J end lost 0 bases, and 7 bases lay between the germline ends. CDR3 sequence reads: CASSLFYSNQPQHF. The CDR3 DNA reads TGTGCCAGCAGTTTATTTTATAGCAATCAGCCCCAGCATTTT.

This clonotype was recorded many times. The V call is TRBV6-1, the J call TRBJ2-3; D is unclear. Deletions cut 5 bases from V and 2 bases from J, with 8 bases between. In germline, CDR1 is MNHNS, CDR2 SASEGT. CDR3 length: 13 amino acids. The CDR3 coding sequence is TGTGCCAGCAGTTTCGATCTCACAGATACGCAGTATTTT. It is translated as CASSFDLTDTQYF.

This clonotype came up many times. The chain joins TRBV7-6 to TRBJ2-3; D might be TRBD1 or TRBD2, each matching 5 bases. V was pared by 3 bases and J by 2 bases, with 12 bases between. Germline-derived CDR1 and CDR2 are SGHVS and FNYEAQ. The CDR3 sequence is 15 residues long. Here the CDR3 DNA reads TGTGCCAGCAGCTTCTCCGGGACCCTCACAGATACGCAGTATTTT. The encoded protein is CASSFSGTLTDTQYF.

This clonotype was detected many times. The chain is built from TRBV29-1 and TRBJ1-1; TRBD1 is a possible D gene (5 bases). V was shortened by 4 bases and J by 2 bases, with 11 bases between the two germline ends. Germline CDR1 and CDR2: SQVTM and ANQGSEA. CDR3 length: 13 residues. The CDR3 sequence: CSVAPRGNTEAFF. In DNA, the CDR3 is TGCAGCGTTGCTCCGAGGGGAAACACTGAAGCTTTCTTT.

The V and J genes are TRBV11-2 and TRBJ2-5; maybe TRBD2 (5 bases). The CDR3 is 16 amino acids. V was shortened by 5 bases and J by 7 bases, with 23 bases between the two germline ends. Germline CDR1 is SGHAT and CDR2 is FQNNGV. CDR3 sequence: CASSRLTGGGSGTQYF. The CDR3 DNA follows: TGTGCCAGCAGCCGACTAACTGGCGGAGGCTCTGGGACCCAGTACTTC.

The sample holds a few counts of this clonotype. The V and J genes are TRBV30 and TRBJ2-7; 9 bases map to TRBD2. From germline, CDR1 is GTSNPN and CDR2 SVGIG (reference sequence). The CDR3 is 14 residues long. V trimming: 2 bases; J trimming: 7 bases; junction bases outside the gene matches: 9. CDR3 nucleotides: TGTGCCTGGAGTCGGGGACTAGCCCTGGGGGAGCAGTACTTC. Amino acids: CAWSRGLALGEQYF. The full variable domain, rest sourced from reference TRBV30 and TRBJ2-7, is SQTIHQWPATLVQPVGSPLSLECTVEGTSNPNLYWYRQAAGRGLQLLFYSVGIGQISSEVPQNLSASRPQDRQFILSSKKLLLSDSGFYLCAWSRGLALGEQYFGPGTRLTVT.

For the CDR3, the DNA is TGTGCCATCAGTACCCCGACCCAGAACCTTGAGCAGTTCTTC. The encoded protein is CAISTPTQNLEQFF. V is TRBV10-3 and J is TRBJ2-1; D unclear. Trimming left V 5 bases short and J 9 bases short, with 17 bases between. The germline gives CDR1 ENHRY, CDR2 SYGVKD. The CDR3 is made up of 14 amino acids.

This clonotype was found many times. CDR3 amino acids: CASSYKLGPLHF. CDR3 DNA: TGTGCCAGCAGTTATAAGCTCGGACCCCTCCACTTT. This chain links TRBV28 with TRBJ1-6; D remains ambiguous. The CDR3 sequence is 12 residues long. Trimming stripped 4 bases from V and 12 bases from J, with 10 bases between. Germline values: CDR1 MDHEN, CDR2 SYDVKM.

This chain connects TRBV29-1 to TRBJ2-7; TRBD1 might be the D (6 bases). Trimming removed 0 bases at V and 8 bases at J, with 17 bases between. The CDR3 sequence is 14 residues long. Germline V CDR1 and CDR2: SQVTM, ANQGSEA. Here the CDR3 DNA reads TGCAGCGTTGAAGATTTAGACAGGCCCGTCAAGCAGTACTTC. Translated: CSVEDLDRPVKQYF.

The chain is built from TRBV30 and TRBJ2-1, with 11 bases fitting TRBD2. In germline, CDR1 is GTSNPN, CDR2 SVGIG (reference sequence). CDR3 length: 16 residues. Losses at the gene ends were 0 bases for V and 2 bases for J; bases not matched to a gene: 3. This CDR3 reads CAWSVGTSGPYNEQFF. For the CDR3, the DNA is TGTGCCTGGAGTGTAGGGACTAGCGGACCCTACAATGAGCAGTTCTTC. Supplemented by reference TRBV30 and TRBJ2-1, the full variable domain reads SQTIHQWPATLVQPVGSPLSLECTVEGTSNPNLYWYRQAAGRGLQLLFYSVGIGQISSEVPQNLSASRPQDRQFILSSKKLLLSDSGFYLCAWSVGTSGPYNEQFFGPGTRLTVL.

At least ten counts were recorded for this clonotype. This chain joins TRBV28 and TRBJ2-7, with TRBD2 as a possible D gene (5 bases). Germline V CDR1 and CDR2: MDHEN, SYDVKM. The V end was cut by 2 bases, the J end by 4 bases, with 15 bases between. The CDR3 loop spans 15 amino acids. CDR3: CASSLTRVELYEQYF. The CDR3, as DNA: TGTGCCAGCAGTTTAACGAGGGTTGAGTTGTACGAGCAGTACTTC.

In its sample, this clonotype was seen once. The chain links TRBV6-1 to TRBJ2-7, with D perhaps assigned TRBD1 or TRBD2 (5 bases each). The closer fit of TRBJ2-1 to the DNA end suggests the J call may be wrong. The CDR3 is made up of 15 amino acids. The germline gives CDR1 MNHNS, CDR2 SASEGT. The DNA for the CDR3 is TGTGCCAGCAGTAGATCGGGACCCCCACTCTACGAGCAGTTCTTC. Translation gives CASSRSGPPLYEQFF.

The chain carries TRBV6-5 and TRBJ1-2, with D perhaps matching TRBD1 (5 bases). Germline V gene sequence: CDR1 MNHEY, CDR2 SVGAGI. V was pared by 4 bases and J by 7 bases, with 19 bases between. The CDR3 extends over 15 amino acids. The CDR3 is CASSSLGVPLPGYTF. The CDR3 DNA is TGTGCCAGCAGTTCCTTAGGGGTTCCGCTTCCTGGCTACACCTTC.

This clonotype was picked up a small number of times. The chain combines TRBV20-1 with TRBJ2-5; the match to TRBD2 covers 8 bases. Germline-derived CDR1 and CDR2 are DFQATT and SNEGSKA (reference sequence). CDR3 size: 13 residues. Unmatched junction bases numbered 8, after V lost 6 bases and J lost 5 bases. Here the CDR3 DNA reads TGCAGTGCCAGACTAGCGACCTCGGAGACCCAGTACTTC. Translated, it gives CSARLATSETQYF.

There are many counts of this clonotype. The rearrangement links TRBV12-3 or TRBV12-4 to TRBJ2-5; 9 nucleotides align to TRBD2. Trimming took 3 bases from V and 4 from J; bases not matched to a gene: 3. CDR3 size: 14 residues. CDR3 sequence (DNA): TGTGCCAGCAGTTTGATTAGCGGGGGAGAGACCCAGTACTTC. It encodes CASSLISGGETQYF.

This clonotype appeared many times. This chain uses TRBV20-1 with TRBJ2-7, with 7 bases lining up with TRBD2. J lost 0 bases, V lost 4 bases, and 3 bases had no gene match. The germline V gene has CDR1 DFQATT and CDR2 SNEGSKA (reference sequence). The CDR3 consists of 13 residues. CDR3 sequence (DNA): TGCAGTGCTAAGCGGGACGGCTCCTACGAGCAGTACTTC. Its translation: CSAKRDGSYEQYF.